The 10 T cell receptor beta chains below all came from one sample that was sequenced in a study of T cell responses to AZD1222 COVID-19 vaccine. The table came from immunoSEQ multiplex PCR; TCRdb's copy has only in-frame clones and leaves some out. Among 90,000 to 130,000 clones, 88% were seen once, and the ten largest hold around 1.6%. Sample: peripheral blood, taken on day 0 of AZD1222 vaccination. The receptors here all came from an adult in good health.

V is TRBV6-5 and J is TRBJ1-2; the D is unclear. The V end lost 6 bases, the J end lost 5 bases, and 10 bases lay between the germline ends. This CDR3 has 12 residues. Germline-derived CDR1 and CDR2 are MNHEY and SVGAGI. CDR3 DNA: TGTGCCAGCAGACGGGATGGGTATGGCTACACCTTC. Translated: CASRRDGYGYTF.

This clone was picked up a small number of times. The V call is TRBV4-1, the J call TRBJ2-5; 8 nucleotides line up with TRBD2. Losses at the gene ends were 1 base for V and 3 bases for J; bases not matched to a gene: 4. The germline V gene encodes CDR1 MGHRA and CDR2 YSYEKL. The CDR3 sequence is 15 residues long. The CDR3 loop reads CASSQVRGGEETQYF. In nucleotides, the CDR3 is TGCGCCAGCAGCCAAGTCCGGGGGGGAGAAGAGACCCAGTACTTC.

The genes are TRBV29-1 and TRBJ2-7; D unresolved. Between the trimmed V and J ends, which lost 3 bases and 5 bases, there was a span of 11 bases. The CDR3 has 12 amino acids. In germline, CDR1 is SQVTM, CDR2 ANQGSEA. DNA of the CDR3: TGCAGCGTTGAGGGTTCGTCTCACGAGCAGTACTTC. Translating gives CSVEGSSHEQYF.

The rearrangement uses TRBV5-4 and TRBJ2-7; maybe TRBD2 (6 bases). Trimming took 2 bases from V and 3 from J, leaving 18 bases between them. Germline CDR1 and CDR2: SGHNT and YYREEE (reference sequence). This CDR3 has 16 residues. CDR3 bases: TGTGCCAGCAGCTTATCGGTAGCGGATTACTACTACGAGCAGTACTTC. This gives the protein CASSLSVADYYYEQYF.

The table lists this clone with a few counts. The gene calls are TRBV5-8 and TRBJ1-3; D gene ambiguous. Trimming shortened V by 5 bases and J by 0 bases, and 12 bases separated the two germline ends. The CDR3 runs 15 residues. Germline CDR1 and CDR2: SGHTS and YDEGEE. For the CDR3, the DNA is TGTGCCAGCAGACGTGGCAGAGTCTCTGGAAACACCATATATTTT. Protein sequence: CASRRGRVSGNTIYF. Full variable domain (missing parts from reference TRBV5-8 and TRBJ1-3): EAGVTQSPTHLIKTRGQQATLRCSPISGHTSVYWYQQALGLGLQFLLWYDEGEERNRGNFPPRFSGRQFPNYSSELNVNALELEDSALYLCASRRGRVSGNTIYFGEGSWLTVV.

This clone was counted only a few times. In DNA, the CDR3 is TGTGCCAGCAGTCGGACCGGGAACAATCAGCCCCAGCATTTT. As protein: CASSRTGNNQPQHF. This chain joins TRBV2 and TRBJ1-5; D uncertain. The germline V gene has CDR1 SNHLY and CDR2 FYNNEI. V lost 5 bases, J lost 3 bases, and 11 bases lay in between. This CDR3 has 14 residues.

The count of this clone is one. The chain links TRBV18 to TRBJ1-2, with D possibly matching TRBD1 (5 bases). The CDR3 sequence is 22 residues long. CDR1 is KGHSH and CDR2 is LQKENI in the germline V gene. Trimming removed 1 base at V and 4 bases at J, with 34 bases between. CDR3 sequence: CASSPRGDPGVGTGRRGYGYTF. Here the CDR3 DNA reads TGTGCCAGCTCACCACGTGGGGATCCTGGGGTCGGGACCGGAAGGAGAGGCTATGGCTACACCTTC. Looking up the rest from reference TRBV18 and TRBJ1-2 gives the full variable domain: NAGVMQNPRHLVRRRGQEARLRCSPMKGHSHVYWYRQLPEEGLKFMVYLQKENIIDESGMPKERFSAEFPKEGPSILRIQQVVRGDSAAYFCASSPRGDPGVGTGRRGYGYTFGSGTRLTVV.

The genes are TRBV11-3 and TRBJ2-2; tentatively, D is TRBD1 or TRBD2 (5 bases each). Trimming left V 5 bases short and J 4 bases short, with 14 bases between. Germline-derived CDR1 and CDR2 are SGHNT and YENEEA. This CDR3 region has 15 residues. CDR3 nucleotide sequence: TGTGCCAGCAGCCCCTACGAGGGACCCACCGGGGAGCTGTTTTTT. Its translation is CASSPYEGPTGELFF.

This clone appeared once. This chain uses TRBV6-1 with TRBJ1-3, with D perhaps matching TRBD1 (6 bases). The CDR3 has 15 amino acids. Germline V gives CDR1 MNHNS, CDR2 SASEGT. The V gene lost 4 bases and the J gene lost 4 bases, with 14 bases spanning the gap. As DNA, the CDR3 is TGTGCCAGCAGTGGAGCACAGGGTAAAGGAAACACCATATATTTT. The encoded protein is CASSGAQGKGNTIYF.

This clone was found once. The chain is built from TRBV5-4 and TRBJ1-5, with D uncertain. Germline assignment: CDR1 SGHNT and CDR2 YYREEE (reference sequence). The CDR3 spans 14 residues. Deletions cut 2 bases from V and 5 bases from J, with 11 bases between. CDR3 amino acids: CASSFGPEDQPQHF. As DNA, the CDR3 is TGTGCCAGCAGCTTTGGGCCGGAAGATCAGCCCCAGCATTTT. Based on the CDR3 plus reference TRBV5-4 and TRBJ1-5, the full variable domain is ETGVTQSPTHLIKTRGQQVTLRCSSQSGHNTVSWYQQALGQGPQFIFQYYREEENGRGNFPPRFSGLQFPNYSSELNVNALELDDSALYLCASSFGPEDQPQHFGDGTRLSIL.